This T cell receptor beta chain was profiled in a study of T cell responses to AZD1222 COVID-19 vaccine. Data came from immunoSEQ multiplex PCR; TCRdb stores just in-frame clones and leaves some out. The table includes about 150,000 clones, under 95% detected once. Germline V gives CDR1 SEHNR, CDR2 FQNEAQ (reference sequence). The CDR3 is 14 amino acids. V was shortened by 5 bases and J by 4 bases, with 11 bases between the two germline ends. The sample in question was peripheral blood, obtained on day 0 of AZD1222 vaccination. The clonotype originates from an adult in good health. The rearrangement joins TRBV7-9 to TRBJ1-4; the D gene is possibly TRBD1 (5 bases). The CDR3: CASSPVGGNEKLFF. Written as DNA, the CDR3 is TGTGCCAGCAGCCCAGTGGGGGGTAATGAAAAACTGTTTTTT.